This TCR beta chain originates from a study of shared T cell receptors in the human thymus. Assay: immunoSEQ multiplex PCR; the TCRdb copy retains only in-frame clones and omits some. The sample records some 720,000 clones, 70% to 90% being singletons. In germline, CDR1 is SGHRS, CDR2 YFSETQ. Trimming cost V 0 bases and J 7 bases; bases outside gene matches: 9. CDR3 length: 15 amino acids. This clone was detected only a few times. These same data were also listed under a study on human thymus T cells. Per that paper: Corrective heart surgery yielded the resections from which the thymus tissue came. The authors found apparently biased V and J gene usage in thymic and blood repertoires.

The chain joins TRBV5-1 to TRBJ1-2; 7 bases are shared with TRBD1. The receptor comes from a boy in the first two years of life with a congenital heart defect. The source material was thymocytes. As DNA, the CDR3 is TGCGCCAGCAGCTTGGAGGCAGGGGGAAGGAGTGGCTACACCTTC. Translation gives CASSLEAGGRSGYTF.